The 27 T cell receptor beta chains below were found in one sample sequenced in a study of OX40 agonist ivuxolimab in advanced cancers. The method was immunoSEQ multiplex PCR; TCRdb's version includes in-frame clones alone and lacks a portion of them. The data contain under 100,000 clones, 65% to 85% of them singletons. The sample consisted of CD4+ or CD8+ T cells sorted from blood, taken in a trial of the OX40 agonist ivuxolimab. The receptors derive from an adult with an advanced solid tumor such as melanoma, head and neck, liver or kidney cancer.

The chain has TRBV19 and TRBJ1-5, with a possible D match to TRBD1 (6 bases). The V gene's germline CDR1 is LNHDA and CDR2 SQIVND (reference sequence). The V end lost 2 bases, the J end lost 1 base, and 9 bases lay between the germline ends. The length of the CDR3 is 15 residues. This chain's CDR3 is CASSISGASNQPQHF. Here the CDR3 DNA reads TGTGCCAGTAGTATATCAGGGGCGAGCAATCAGCCCCAGCATTTT.

CDR3 sequence: CASSPQTGADTEAFF. DNA for the CDR3: TGTGCCAGCTCACCTCAGACAGGGGCCGACACTGAAGCTTTCTTT. The chain is built from TRBV18 and TRBJ1-1; the match to TRBD1 covers 8 bases. This CDR3 spans 15 amino acids. Trimming removed 3 bases from V and 3 bases from J; junction bases left unmatched: 6. Germline V gene sequence: CDR1 KGHSH, CDR2 LQKENI.

V is TRBV7-2 and J is TRBJ1-6; D uncertain. V was trimmed by 2 bases and J by 6 bases, leaving 2 bases between them. Looked up from germline, CDR1 is SGHTA and CDR2 is FQGNSA. This CDR3 has 12 amino acids. CDR3 sequence: CASSLSNSPLHF. CDR3 DNA sequence: TGTGCCAGCAGCTTATCTAATTCACCCCTCCACTTT.

This chain links TRBV27 with TRBJ1-2; TRBD1 matches 7 bases. Looked up from germline, CDR1 is MNHEY and CDR2 is SMNVEV (reference sequence). The junction had 8 bases not matched to a gene; V was cut back by 6 bases and J by 1 base. CDR3 size: 15 residues. The CDR3 spells CASSQEGAGNYGYTF. The CDR3 bases are TGTGCCAGCAGCCAGGAGGGGGCAGGTAACTATGGCTACACCTTC.

This clone was recorded a few times. Other nucleotide sequences from this sample produce the same CDR3. This sequence joins TRBV5-1 and TRBJ2-3; unclear D gene. Germline CDR1 is SGHRS and CDR2 is YFSETQ. This CDR3 is built from 13 residues. V lost 2 bases, J lost 5 bases, and 9 bases lay in between. The CDR3 loop reads CASSFPGEDTQYF. The CDR3 nucleotides read TGCGCCAGCAGCTTTCCGGGCGAAGATACGCAGTATTTT.

V is TRBV5-4 and J is TRBJ2-1, with 8 bases identical to TRBD1. Germline V gene data show CDR1 as SGHNT and CDR2 as YYREEE (reference sequence). Unmatched junction bases numbered 7, after V lost 4 bases and J lost 10 bases. The CDR3 covers 13 residues. The CDR3 DNA reads TGTGCCAGCAGCATGACAGGGGTTCGCGAGCAGTTCTTC. Residues: CASSMTGVREQFF.

This chain connects TRBV9 to TRBJ1-2; 7 bases are shared with TRBD1. V was pared by 3 bases and J by 0 bases, with 5 bases of the junction left unmatched. Per germline, CDR1 SGDLS and CDR2 YYNGEE. The CDR3 has 15 amino acids. The CDR3 sequence: CASSGDSYTNYGYTF. CDR3 coding DNA: TGTGCCAGCAGCGGGGACAGTTACACTAACTATGGCTACACCTTC.

The chain couples TRBV30 to TRBJ1-6; possible D gene TRBD1, 5 bases. Trimming shortened V by 4 bases and J by 7 bases, and 14 bases separated the two germline ends. Germline assignment: CDR1 GTSNPN and CDR2 SVGIG (reference sequence). This CDR3 region has 14 residues. The CDR3 DNA reads as TGTGCCTGGATTTCCAAATCAGGGAATTCACCCCTCCACTTT. This codes for CAWISKSGNSPLHF.

The chain has TRBV2 and TRBJ1-5; possibly TRBD1 for D (6 bases). Trimming removed 5 bases from V and 0 bases from J, with 11 bases in between. Germline V CDR1 and CDR2: SNHLY, FYNNEI. This CDR3 region has 15 residues. The CDR3 coding sequence is TGTGCCAGCAGTTGGGACATTAATAGCAATCAGCCCCAGCATTTT. Encoded protein: CASSWDINSNQPQHF.

This chain links TRBV7-6 with TRBJ1-3; D may be TRBD1 (5 bases). The CDR3 consists of 16 residues. V shed 1 base and J shed 2 bases, with 12 bases lying between them. CDR1 is SGHVS, CDR2 FNYEAQ, per germline. The CDR3 DNA reads as TGTGCCAGCAGCTTAGGCAGGGTACAAACTGGAAACACCATATATTTT. It codes for CASSLGRVQTGNTIYF. Full variable domain (missing parts from reference TRBV7-6 and TRBJ1-3): GAGVSQSPRYKVTKRGQDVALRCDPISGHVSLYWYRQALGQGPEFLTYFNYEAQQDKSGLPNDRFSAERPEGSISTLTIQRTEQRDSAMYRCASSLGRVQTGNTIYFGEGSWLTVV.

The rearrangement links TRBV6-5 to TRBJ1-1; TRBD1 aligns across 8 bases. This CDR3 region has 15 residues. Germline-derived CDR1 and CDR2 are MNHEY and SVGAGI. The ends lost 0 bases at V and 5 bases at J; junction bases unmatched: 5. CDR3: CASSYSGQGKTEAFF. The CDR3 bases are TGTGCCAGCAGTTACTCTGGACAGGGAAAGACTGAAGCTTTCTTT.

The chain carries TRBV25-1 and TRBJ1-2; D is unresolved. Between the trimmed V and J ends, which lost 3 bases and 4 bases, there was a span of 12 bases. CDR3 size: 14 residues. Germline V CDR1 and CDR2: MGHDK, SYGVNS. The CDR3 DNA follows: TGTGCCAGCAGTGACCGCAATTTGGGCTATGGCTACACCTTC. Amino acid sequence: CASSDRNLGYGYTF.

This chain links TRBV7-9 with TRBJ1-1, with a tentative D call TRBD1 (6 bases). The CDR3 totals 17 residues. V was cut by 2 bases and J by 4 bases, with 20 bases left in between. Germline values: CDR1 SEHNR, CDR2 FQNEAQ (reference sequence). In nucleotides, the CDR3 is TGTGCCAGCAGCTTATTGCTCCGCAGGGGAGGGAGCACTGAAGCTTTCTTT. Amino acid sequence: CASSLLLRRGGSTEAFF.

The chain combines TRBV29-1 with TRBJ2-3; a possible D gene is TRBD2 (5 bases). Trimming took 6 bases from V and 6 from J, leaving 10 bases between them. The CDR3 spans 11 residues. Germline values: CDR1 SQVTM, CDR2 ANQGSEA. The CDR3 DNA reads as TGCAGCGTCCCGTCGGGGGATACGCAGTATTTT. This codes for CSVPSGDTQYF.

The rearrangement uses TRBV19 and TRBJ2-4; D is unresolved. V lost 1 base and J 0 bases, leaving 13 bases between the germline ends. Germline V gives CDR1 LNHDA, CDR2 SQIVND (reference sequence). The CDR3 contains 17 residues. The CDR3 spells CASSIATADLAKNIQYF. CDR3 sequence (DNA): TGTGCCAGTAGTATAGCCACAGCCGATCTAGCCAAAAACATTCAGTACTTC.

The rearrangement links TRBV10-2 to TRBJ1-5, with D tentatively TRBD1 (5 bases). The CDR3 loop spans 12 amino acids. CDR1 and CDR2 (germline): WSHSY, SAAADI. Trimming took 8 bases from V and 7 from J, leaving 12 bases between them. The CDR3 protein is CASGAGSQPQHF. CDR3 coding DNA: TGCGCCAGCGGGGCTGGTTCGCAGCCCCAGCATTTT.

The chain uses TRBV11-2 and TRBJ1-1, with a weak D call TRBD1 (5 bases). Germline V gene data show CDR1 as SGHAT and CDR2 as FQNNGV. This CDR3 is built from 15 residues. The ends were cut back, 2 bases at V and 1 base at J, with 11 bases in the middle. CDR3 coding DNA: TGTGCCAGCAGCTTAAGGCCCCAGGGGAACACTGAAGCTTTCTTT. Translation: CASSLRPQGNTEAFF. Full variable domain (outside the CDR3, taken from reference TRBV11-2 and TRBJ1-1): EAGVAQSPRYKIIEKRQSVAFWCNPISGHATLYWYQQILGQGPKLLIQFQNNGVVDDSQLPKDRFSAERLKGVDSTLKIQPAKLEDSAVYLCASSLRPQGNTEAFFGQGTRLTVV.

J is TRBJ2-5 and V is TRBV7-2; perhaps TRBD1 as D (6 bases). The CDR3 covers 18 residues. V lost 7 bases and J 6 bases, leaving 30 bases between the germline ends. CDR1 and CDR2 (germline): SGHTA, FQGNSA. The CDR3 coding sequence is TGTGCCAGCAAGATCGGAACCGGTAGGGGAGAAGGGGGACAGACCCAGTACTTC. Translating gives CASKIGTGRGEGGQTQYF. Full variable domain (missing parts from reference TRBV7-2 and TRBJ2-5): GAGVSQSPSNKVTEKGKDVELRCDPISGHTALYWYRQSLGQGLEFLIYFQGNSAPDKSGLPSDRFSAERTGGSVSTLTIQRTQQEDSAVYLCASKIGTGRGEGGQTQYFGPGTRLLVL.

The chain links TRBV19 to TRBJ2-7; 12 positions match TRBD2. In germline, CDR1 is LNHDA, CDR2 SQIVND (reference sequence). CDR3 size: 15 residues. Trimming removed 3 bases from V and 2 bases from J; junction bases left unmatched: 2. In nucleotides, the CDR3 is TGTGCCAGTAGTATCAGGACTAGCGGGGCCTACGAGCAGTACTTC. The encoded protein is CASSIRTSGAYEQYF.

Only one count was recorded for this clone. This chain connects TRBV27 to TRBJ1-1; D remains ambiguous. Trimming removed 2 bases from V and 1 base from J, with 5 bases in between. This CDR3 has 13 residues. Germline CDR1 MNHEY, CDR2 SMNVEV (reference sequence). CDR3 protein: CASSLEPNTEAFF. CDR3 DNA: TGTGCCAGCAGTTTAGAACCGAACACTGAAGCTTTCTTT.

This clone came up once. One junction end does not reproduce the germline sequence, and a read error may be involved. This rearrangement joins TRBV7-2 to TRBJ1-5; D is perhaps TRBD1 (5 bases). Germline CDR1 and CDR2: SGHTA and FQGNSA. The CDR3 length is 15 residues. CDR3 residues: CASNLNRDQNQPQHF. In DNA form, the CDR3 reads TGTGCCAGCAACTTAAACCGGGACCAAAATCAGCCCCAGCATTTT.

The chain couples TRBV5-5 to TRBJ1-6; D unresolved. V shed 2 bases and J shed 9 bases, with 9 bases lying between them. The germline gives CDR1 SGHKS, CDR2 YYEKEE (reference sequence). The length of the CDR3 is 13 residues. The CDR3 DNA sequence: TGTGCCAGCAGCTTTGGGGTTCTTTCACCCCTCCACTTT. Its translation is CASSFGVLSPLHF.

The V gene is TRBV6-1, the J gene TRBJ2-6, with D uncertain. The CDR3 is 15 residues long. In germline, CDR1 is MNHNS, CDR2 SASEGT. Trimming stripped 3 bases from V and 0 bases from J, with 6 bases between. CDR3 nucleotides: TGTGCCAGCAGTGACAGGCCCTCTGGGGCCAACGTCCTGACTTTC. This translates into CASSDRPSGANVLTF.

The genes are TRBV9 and TRBJ1-2; D is ambiguous. V was trimmed by 4 bases and J by 6 bases, leaving 19 bases between them. The V gene's germline CDR1 is SGDLS and CDR2 YYNGEE. The CDR3 loop spans 15 amino acids. This CDR3 is CASSLGPRESDGYTF. CDR3 in DNA: TGTGCCAGCAGCCTCGGTCCCCGGGAGTCCGATGGCTACACCTTC.

The chain has TRBV6-1 and TRBJ2-1; 8 bases are a match to TRBD2. Germline-derived CDR1 and CDR2 are MNHNS and SASEGT. The CDR3 extends over 15 amino acids. Trimming cost V 1 base and J 4 bases; bases outside gene matches: 3. The CDR3 coding sequence is TGTGCCAGCAGTGAAGAAGCGGGGGCGTACAATGAGCAGTTCTTC. It specifies CASSEEAGAYNEQFF.

The genes are TRBV25-1 and TRBJ2-3; 8 positions match TRBD1. Germline V gene data show CDR1 as MGHDK and CDR2 as SYGVNS. V gave up 3 bases and J gave up 6 bases; unmatched junction bases: 8. This CDR3 is 15 amino acids long. CDR3 nucleotides: TGTGCCAGCAGTGAGCAACAGGGGGTAAGGGATACGCAGTATTTT. Translation gives CASSEQQGVRDTQYF.

In this sample, this clone turned up a few times. The chain combines TRBV30 with TRBJ1-5; D not resolved. Germline assignment: CDR1 GTSNPN and CDR2 SVGIG (reference sequence). Trimming pared 2 bases from V and 3 bases from J, leaving 8 bases between. The CDR3 consists of 13 residues. DNA of the CDR3: TGTGCCTGGAGTACAGAAAACAATCAGCCCCAGCATTTT. Its translation: CAWSTENNQPQHF. The variable domain in full, with the rest retrieved from reference TRBV30 and TRBJ1-5, is SQTIHQWPATLVQPVGSPLSLECTVEGTSNPNLYWYRQAAGRGLQLLFYSVGIGQISSEVPQNLSASRPQDRQFILSSKKLLLSDSGFYLCAWSTENNQPQHFGDGTRLSIL.